These 10 T cell receptor beta chains were all obtained from the same sample, sequenced in a study of shared clonotypes between healthy human individuals. Method: immunoSEQ multiplex PCR; TCRdb's copy keeps in-frame clones and lacks some. The repertoire holds around 2.3 million clones, with under 97% as singletons. Sequencing was carried out using naive CD4+ T cells sorted from blood. Subset in this sample: CD45RA+ positively selected. These receptors all come from a man aged 18 to 35 in good health.

The chain links TRBV11-2 to TRBJ2-7; D unresolved. This CDR3 is built from 14 residues. The germline gives CDR1 SGHAT, CDR2 FQNNGV. The V gene lost 0 bases and the J gene lost 3 bases, with 9 bases spanning the gap. The DNA for the CDR3 is TGTGCCAGCAGCTTAGAAGATGGTGGCTACGAGCAGTACTTC. As protein: CASSLEDGGYEQYF.

This clone is a singleton in its sample. CDR3 DNA sequence: TGTGCTACAGCCCCCGACGGATCCTACGAGCAGTACTTC. Translating gives CATAPDGSYEQYF. The V call is TRBV2, the J call TRBJ2-7; no firm D call. Germline CDR1 reads SNHLY; CDR2 reads FYNNEI. This CDR3 has 13 amino acids.

This clone has more than one count but fewer than ten. The chain has TRBV18 and TRBJ2-7, with 10 bases fitting TRBD1. V lost 3 bases, J lost 1 base, and 6 bases stayed unmatched. CDR1 and CDR2 from the germline V gene are KGHSH and LQKENI. The CDR3 totals 16 residues. The CDR3 DNA follows: TGTGCCAGCTCACCTCCGGGACAGGGGACTTCCTACGAGCAGTACTTC. Translating it yields CASSPPGQGTSYEQYF.

The V call is TRBV10-3, the J call TRBJ2-1, with 8 bases that match TRBD2. Germline V lookup: CDR1 ENHRY, CDR2 SYGVKD. The length of the CDR3 is 16 residues. Unmatched junction bases numbered 7, after V lost 2 bases and J lost 4 bases. The CDR3 nucleotides read TGTGCCATCAGTGAGAGGCAGGCTAGCGGGTACAATGAGCAGTTCTTC. Translation gives CAISERQASGYNEQFF.

This clone has just a few counts. The chain carries TRBV27 and TRBJ1-2; 7 nucleotides align to TRBD1. J lost 2 bases, V lost 0 bases, and 3 bases had no gene match. The germline V gene has CDR1 MNHEY and CDR2 SMNVEV (reference sequence). The CDR3 totals 15 residues. The CDR3 loop is CASSLSPTGNYGYTF. The DNA of the CDR3 is TGTGCCAGCAGTTTATCCCCGACAGGGAACTATGGCTACACCTTC.

This rearrangement joins TRBV6-1 to TRBJ2-1; no reliable D call. The germline gives CDR1 MNHNS, CDR2 SASEGT. The CDR3 extends over 13 amino acids. V was shortened by 2 bases and J by 7 bases, with 9 bases between the two germline ends. CDR3 loop: CASSERALNEQFF. In DNA, the CDR3 is TGTGCCAGCAGTGAAAGGGCGCTAAATGAGCAGTTCTTC.

This clone occurred once. The J gene is TRBJ2-5, the V gene TRBV10-1; D gene ambiguous. CDR3 length: 14 amino acids. V was pared by 3 bases and J by 2 bases, with 10 bases between. Germline lookup yields CDR1 WNHNN and CDR2 SYGVQD (reference sequence). The CDR3 sequence is CASSDLGPQETQYF. Here the CDR3 DNA reads TGCGCCAGCAGTGATCTAGGACCACAAGAGACCCAGTACTTC.

Regarding this clone: Other DNA variants within this sample encode the same CDR3. DNA of the CDR3: TGTGCCAGCAGTACAGGGTATACTGAAGCTTTCTTT. This sequence encodes CASSTGYTEAFF. This chain uses TRBV2 with TRBJ1-1; a weak D match, TRBD1 (6 bases). This CDR3 region has 12 residues. Trimming stripped 5 bases from V and 5 bases from J, with 9 bases between. Germline CDR1 and CDR2: SNHLY and FYNNEI.

This chain connects TRBV15 to TRBJ1-4; 7 positions match TRBD1. V lost 4 bases, J lost 11 bases, and 10 bases stayed unmatched. The CDR3 length is 14 residues. The V gene's germline CDR1 is LNHNV and CDR2 YYDKDF (reference sequence). This CDR3 reads CATSISGQRWKLFF. The CDR3 DNA reads as TGTGCCACCAGCATATCGGGACAGAGGTGGAAACTGTTTTTT.

This clone was seen once. The rearrangement uses TRBV19 and TRBJ2-5; TRBD1 matches 9 bases. Germline CDR1 and CDR2: LNHDA and SQIVND (reference sequence). Trimming cost V 6 bases and J 5 bases; bases outside gene matches: 4. The CDR3 sequence is 13 residues long. CDR3 coding DNA: TGTGCCAGTAGGGGACAGGGCTTGGAGACCCAGTACTTC. Translated: CASRGQGLETQYF.